Listed here are 8 T cell receptor beta chains from one sample, sequenced in a study of shared clonotypes between healthy human individuals. Using immunoSEQ multiplex PCR, the repertoire was profiled, and TCRdb retains in-frame clones only, with some absent. The sample lists about 1 million clones, about 80% occurring once. The sample taken for sequencing was memory CD4+ T cells sorted from blood. The subset is: CD45RA-negative fraction. The receptors come from a man aged 18 to 30 in good health.

The gene calls are TRBV11-2 and TRBJ2-7; D gene unclear. V lost 5 bases and J 3 bases, leaving 14 bases between the germline ends. CDR3 size: 14 residues. CDR1 SGHAT and CDR2 FQNNGV come from the germline V gene. The CDR3 nucleotides read TGTGCCAGCAGCCTAACTCTTGTCGTCTACGAGCAGTACTTC. Translation: CASSLTLVVYEQYF.

The chain employs TRBV6-1 and TRBJ2-7; a possible D gene is TRBD1 (6 bases). The CDR3 spans 14 residues. Trimming left V 7 bases short and J 4 bases short, with 17 bases between. Germline CDR1 reads MNHNS; CDR2 reads SASEGT. The CDR3 DNA sequence: TGTGCCAGCACAGCGTTCAGGGGTCGGTACGAGCAGTACTTC. It codes for CASTAFRGRYEQYF.

V usage is TRBV4-3 and J usage is TRBJ2-1; D is possibly TRBD2 (6 bases). The CDR3 contains 17 residues. Germline assignment: CDR1 LGHNA and CDR2 YSLEER. V shed 3 bases and J shed 5 bases, with 20 bases lying between them. The CDR3 is CASSQGYGTATDNEQFF. The CDR3 bases are TGCGCCAGCAGCCAGGGTTACGGGACTGCCACGGACAATGAGCAGTTCTTC.

This clone appeared a single time. This sequence joins TRBV28 and TRBJ1-6, with D maybe TRBD1 (6 bases). With 8 bases removed from V and 0 bases from J, the gap between germline ends came to 8 bases. This CDR3 comprises 14 residues. Germline values: CDR1 MDHEN, CDR2 SYDVKM. For the CDR3, the DNA is TGTGCCAGCGGACAGAGCTCCTATAATTCACCCCTCCACTTT. Protein sequence: CASGQSSYNSPLHF.

This clone has a count of ten or more. The rearrangement joins TRBV11-1 to TRBJ1-6; 9 positions match TRBD1. The CDR3 length is 18 residues. Germline V gives CDR1 SGHAT, CDR2 FQDESV (reference sequence). Losses at the gene ends were 4 bases for V and 0 bases for J; bases not matched to a gene: 7. CDR3 nucleotide sequence: TGTGCCAGCAGCTCCGCGACGACAGGGGGCTCCTATAATTCACCCCTCCACTTT. It specifies CASSSATTGGSYNSPLHF.

This clone was detected only once. The gene calls are TRBV9 and TRBJ2-7; D possibly corresponds to TRBD1 (5 bases). Germline loops: CDR1 SGDLS, CDR2 YYNGEE. This CDR3 is built from 14 residues. Trimming stripped 0 bases from V and 9 bases from J, with 16 bases between. The CDR3 DNA reads as TGTGCCAGCAGCGTAGGGGGCAGCTACGAGCGGCAGTACTTC. Translating gives CASSVGGSYERQYF.

This clone came up a few times. The chain combines TRBV7-2 with TRBJ2-5, with D unresolved. This CDR3 comprises 11 residues. CDR1 and CDR2 (germline): SGHTA, FQGNSA. Trimming cost V 5 bases and J 2 bases, with 3 bases left between them. CDR3 residues: CASSNQETQYF. The CDR3 DNA is TGTGCCAGCAGCAATCAAGAGACCCAGTACTTC.

J is TRBJ2-3 and V is TRBV29-1, with D tentatively TRBD2 (6 bases). The CDR3 extends over 14 amino acids. CDR1 is SQVTM, CDR2 ANQGSEA, per germline. The V end lost 1 base, the J end lost 1 base, and 9 bases lay between the germline ends. The CDR3 region is CSVEGAGRTDTQYF. Written as DNA, the CDR3 is TGCAGCGTTGAAGGGGCGGGGCGCACAGATACGCAGTATTTT.